The 29 T cell receptor beta chains reported below all come from one sample, sequenced in a study of early T cells in non-severe SARS-CoV-2 infection (dated by TCRdb to about 2021). Libraries came from 5' RACE. This sample was sequenced with a NextSeq 500. Starting from the raw public reads, TCRdb applied fastp trimming at Q25, assembled clones with MiXCR and retained in-frame beta chains. Entries are consolidated by CDR3 protein sequence, retaining the most common genes and DNA. This sample holds tens of thousands of distinct CDR3 sequences; over 5% were observed only once. Clones ranked in the top ten supply about 8% of the sample. Sequences were obtained from whole blood. All receptors derive from an adult who was a healthcare worker with PCR-confirmed SARS-CoV-2 infection or an uninfected control (not recorded which).

The chain employs TRBV7-9 and TRBJ2-6; D is unclear. The CDR3 spans 11 residues. Germline-derived CDR1 and CDR2 are SEHNR and FQNEAQ (reference sequence). Trimming took off 5 bases at V and 8 bases at J, with 4 bases between the two ends. CDR3 amino acids: CASSGTNVLTF. In DNA form, the CDR3 reads TGTGCCAGCAGCGGCACCAACGTCCTGACTTTC. The variable domain in full, with the rest retrieved from reference TRBV7-9 and TRBJ2-6, is DTGVSQNPRHKITKRGQNVTFRCDPISEHNRLYWYRQTLGQGPEFLTYFQNEAQLEKSRLLSDRFSAERPKGSFSTLEIQRTEQGDSAMYLCASSGTNVLTFGAGSRLTVL.

This clonotype appeared many times. This sequence joins TRBV20-1 and TRBJ2-1; 11 bases map to TRBD2. The V segment lost 7 bases and the J segment 0 bases; nucleotides outside the gene matches: 5. The CDR3 contains 15 residues. CDR1 and CDR2 (germline): DFQATT, SNEGSKA (reference sequence). This CDR3 is CSVGTSGYSYNEQFF. CDR3 nucleotide sequence: TGCAGTGTAGGGACTAGCGGTTACTCCTACAATGAGCAGTTCTTC.

V usage is TRBV5-6 and J usage is TRBJ2-7; D gene unclear. V was clipped by 1 base and J by 6 bases, with 8 bases between them. CDR3 size: 12 residues. Germline lookup yields CDR1 SGHDT and CDR2 YYEEEE. CDR3: CASSLRKTEQYF. In DNA form, the CDR3 reads TGTGCCAGCAGCTTGCGCAAGACCGAGCAGTACTTC.

This clonotype was counted many times. The J gene is TRBJ1-1, the V gene TRBV12-3 or TRBV12-4, with D unclear. The CDR3 is 11 amino acids. The V end lost 4 bases, the J end lost 7 bases, and 7 bases lay between the germline ends. CDR3 amino acids: CASSSRGEAFF. CDR3 sequence (DNA): TGTGCCAGCAGTTCCCGGGGTGAAGCTTTCTTT.

CDR3 DNA: TGCGCCAGCAGCTGTAAACCCAACCGCACCTACGAGCAGTACTTC. It codes for CASSCKPNRTYEQYF. This sequence joins TRBV5-1 and TRBJ2-7, with D unresolved. CDR1 and CDR2 (germline): SGHRS, YFSETQ. This CDR3 spans 15 amino acids. V gave up 3 bases and J gave up 2 bases, with 15 bases separating them.

The V and J genes are TRBV30 and TRBJ1-2, with 7 bases aligning to TRBD1. The CDR3 is 13 residues long. Germline V gene data show CDR1 as GTSNPN and CDR2 as SVGIG (reference sequence). The V segment lost 2 bases and the J segment 2 bases; nucleotides outside the gene matches: 2. The CDR3 protein is CAWSLRGNYGYTF. CDR3 in DNA: TGTGCCTGGAGTCTCAGGGGGAACTATGGCTACACCTTC.

The sample holds many counts of this clonotype. The chain recombines TRBV11-2 with TRBJ2-1; the match to TRBD2 covers 12 bases. The CDR3 totals 21 residues. V shed 1 base, J shed 0 bases, and the junction held 13 bases outside the gene matches. Looked up from germline, CDR1 is SGHAT and CDR2 is FQNNGV. This CDR3 is CASSLVPGALAGGSSYNEQFF. DNA of the CDR3: TGTGCCAGCAGCTTAGTGCCCGGGGCGCTAGCGGGGGGGAGCTCCTACAATGAGCAGTTCTTC.

Only a few counts were recorded for this clonotype. The chain recombines TRBV29-1 with TRBJ2-7; the D gene is possibly TRBD1 (6 bases). Per the germline V gene, CDR1 is SQVTM and CDR2 is ANQGSEA. The CDR3 is 11 amino acids. V was cut by 5 bases and J by 2 bases, with 7 bases left in between. The CDR3 here is CSVRTAYEQYF. The CDR3 DNA reads as TGCAGCGTTAGGACAGCCTACGAGCAGTACTTC.

This clonotype was recorded many times. The rearrangement joins TRBV25-1 to TRBJ2-1; perhaps TRBD1 as D (6 bases). Trimming shortened V by 3 bases and J by 6 bases, and 18 bases separated the two germline ends. CDR1 and CDR2 from the germline V gene are MGHDK and SYGVNS. The CDR3 totals 16 residues. CDR3 in amino acids: CASSDYYRATGNEQFF. DNA for the CDR3: TGTGCCAGCAGTGATTATTACAGGGCCACGGGCAATGAGCAGTTCTTC.

The chain has TRBV5-1 and TRBJ2-7; D may be TRBD1 (6 bases). Germline CDR1 and CDR2: SGHRS and YFSETQ. This CDR3 is built from 14 residues. Trimming left V 4 bases short and J 3 bases short, with 14 bases between. For the CDR3, the DNA is TGCGCCAGCAGCGGGTCGACAGGCATCTACGAGCAGTACTTC. This translates into CASSGSTGIYEQYF.

This clonotype was picked up a small number of times. The gene calls are TRBV5-1 and TRBJ1-1; D ambiguous. Deletions cut 0 bases from V and 4 bases from J, with 13 bases between. The germline V gene has CDR1 SGHRS and CDR2 YFSETQ. CDR3 size: 15 residues. The CDR3 coding sequence is TGCGCCAGCAGCTTGGATTGGGGAGGTGGCACTGAAGCTTTCTTT. Translating it yields CASSLDWGGGTEAFF.

This clonotype was seen more than once but under ten times. The chain couples TRBV10-1 to TRBJ2-1, with TRBD1 as a possible D gene (6 bases). Germline CDR1 is WNHNN and CDR2 is SYGVQD (reference sequence). CDR3 length: 15 residues. Deletions cut 3 bases from V and 4 bases from J, with 13 bases between. The CDR3 here is CASSDRTGIYNEQFF. Written as DNA, the CDR3 is TGCGCCAGCAGTGATAGAACAGGGATTTACAATGAGCAGTTCTTC.

This clonotype has just a few counts. The genes are TRBV5-4 and TRBJ2-2; TRBD2 is a possible D gene (5 bases). V was cut by 1 base and J by 5 bases, with 12 bases left in between. The V gene's germline CDR1 is SGHNT and CDR2 YYREEE (reference sequence). CDR3 length equals 15 residues. The CDR3 DNA follows: TGTGCCAGCAGCTTGACTAGACTAAGGACCGGGGAGCTGTTTTTT. Protein product: CASSLTRLRTGELFF.

This clonotype was recorded a few times. V gene TRBV20-1 combines with J gene TRBJ2-1, with TRBD2 identical over 11 bases. Germline CDR1 DFQATT, CDR2 SNEGSKA (reference sequence). The V gene end was trimmed by 2 bases and the J gene end by 0 bases; junction bases not matched to a gene: 9. This CDR3 is built from 18 residues. The CDR3 region is CSARRSSGGPSSYNEQFF. The CDR3 DNA sequence: TGCAGTGCTAGACGGTCTAGCGGGGGGCCAAGCTCCTACAATGAGCAGTTCTTC.

The gene calls are TRBV27 and TRBJ2-1; the match to TRBD2 covers 9 bases. The CDR3 has 15 residues. CDR1 is MNHEY and CDR2 is SMNVEV in the germline V gene (reference sequence). Trimming cost V 2 bases and J 7 bases; bases outside gene matches: 6. CDR3 residues: CASSLTSGPRNEQFF. In nucleotides, the CDR3 is TGTGCCAGCAGTTTAACTAGCGGGCCTCGGAATGAGCAGTTCTTC.

This clonotype was observed many times. The chain is built from TRBV11-2 and TRBJ2-7; 15 nucleotides line up with TRBD2. The V segment lost 10 bases and the J segment 5 bases; nucleotides outside the gene matches: 9. The CDR3 is 15 residues long. The V gene's germline CDR1 is SGHAT and CDR2 FQNNGV. Here the CDR3 reads CATLRTSGRVDEQYF. CDR3 bases: TGTGCCACCCTGAGGACTAGCGGGAGGGTCGACGAGCAGTACTTC.

The chain carries TRBV6-2 or TRBV6-3 and TRBJ2-3; TRBD2 aligns across 10 bases. The CDR3 sequence is 13 residues long. CDR1 is MNHEY, CDR2 SVGEGT, per germline. V trimming: 5 bases; J trimming: 9 bases; junction bases outside the gene matches: 5. The CDR3, as DNA: TGTGCCAGCAGTATAGCGGGAGGCAGGACGCAGTATTTT. Protein product: CASSIAGGRTQYF.

The chain joins TRBV3-1 to TRBJ1-3; D uncertain. Germline V gene lookup returns CDR1 LGHDT and CDR2 YNNKEL (reference sequence). The CDR3 has 16 amino acids. Trimming took 0 bases from V and 0 from J, leaving 9 bases between them. In nucleotides, the CDR3 is TGTGCCAGCAGCCAAGATAGCGCCCTCTCTGGAAACACCATATATTTT. Translation: CASSQDSALSGNTIYF.

This clonotype was seen more than once but under ten times. The chain joins TRBV3-1 to TRBJ2-2; D not certain. CDR3 length: 14 amino acids. Trimming cost V 0 bases and J 6 bases, with 8 bases left between them. CDR1 is LGHDT and CDR2 is YNNKEL in the germline V gene (reference sequence). CDR3 loop: CASSQEGSAGELFF. In nucleotides, the CDR3 is TGTGCCAGCAGCCAAGAAGGGTCGGCCGGGGAGCTGTTTTTT.

This clonotype was recorded many times. The V gene is TRBV11-2, the J gene TRBJ1-1; D is undetermined. V gave up 1 base and J gave up 1 base, with 7 bases separating them. The CDR3 totals 14 residues. CDR1 and CDR2 (germline): SGHAT, FQNNGV. CDR3 nucleotide sequence: TGTGCCAGCAGCTTAGCATACGGGAACACTGAAGCTTTCTTT. Translated: CASSLAYGNTEAFF.

This clonotype occurred many times. The chain is built from TRBV2 and TRBJ2-1; TRBD2 matches 9 bases. CDR3 length: 15 residues. Looked up from germline, CDR1 is SNHLY and CDR2 is FYNNEI. V lost 10 bases and J lost 12; bases outside the gene matches: 19. CDR3 bases: TGTGCCACCCGCCGGTCTAGCGGGACCGTTGGAAGGCAGTTCTTC. This sequence encodes CATRRSSGTVGRQFF.

The sample holds a few counts of this clonotype. This chain joins TRBV6-5 and TRBJ2-2; TRBD2 matches at 14 bases. With V trimmed by 6 bases and J by 5 bases, 8 bases remained unmatched. The germline CDR1 and CDR2 sequences are MNHEY and SVGAGI. CDR3 size: 17 residues. The DNA for the CDR3 is TGTGCCAGCAGACGCGGACTAGCGGGAGGTTTGACCGGGGAGCTGTTTTTT. This codes for CASRRGLAGGLTGELFF.

This clonotype has a count of ten or more. The V and J genes are TRBV18 and TRBJ1-2; 12 bases align to TRBD1. V trimming: 5 bases; J trimming: 6 bases; junction bases outside the gene matches: 10. From germline, CDR1 is KGHSH and CDR2 LQKENI. The CDR3 runs to 16 residues. CDR3 in amino acids: CASSVAPGTGGNGYTF. The CDR3 nucleotides are TGTGCCAGCTCAGTAGCTCCCGGGACAGGGGGCAATGGCTACACCTTC. The complete variable domain, with remaining parts taken from reference TRBV18 and TRBJ1-2, reads NAGVMQNPRHLVRRRGQEARLRCSPMKGHSHVYWYRQLPEEGLKFMVYLQKENIIDESGMPKERFSAEFPKEGPSILRIQQVVRGDSAAYFCASSVAPGTGGNGYTFGSGTRLTVV.

This clonotype has at least ten counts. The chain recombines TRBV7-9 with TRBJ1-6; 9 positions agree with TRBD1. The CDR3 consists of 15 residues. V gave up 5 bases and J gave up 9 bases; unmatched junction bases: 8. Germline CDR1 reads SEHNR; CDR2 reads FQNEAQ (reference sequence). The CDR3 here is CASSPGQGSVSPLHF. As DNA, the CDR3 is TGTGCCAGCAGCCCAGGACAGGGGAGCGTTTCACCCCTCCACTTT. The full variable domain, completed using reference TRBV7-9 and TRBJ1-6, is DTGVSQNPRHKITKRGQNVTFRCDPISEHNRLYWYRQTLGQGPEFLTYFQNEAQLEKSRLLSDRFSAERPKGSFSTLEIQRTEQGDSAMYLCASSPGQGSVSPLHFGNGTRLTVT.

This clonotype showed up just a few times. This CDR3 is CASSVESGFPYSPLHF. The CDR3 DNA reads as TGTGCCAGCAGTGTTGAATCAGGATTCCCCTATTCACCCCTCCACTTT. V usage is TRBV6-1 and J usage is TRBJ1-6, with D unclear. The CDR3 is 16 residues long. With 4 bases removed from V and 8 bases from J, the gap between germline ends came to 18 bases. In germline, CDR1 is MNHNS, CDR2 SASEGT.

Only a few counts were recorded for this clonotype. The genes are TRBV7-8 and TRBJ2-4; TRBD2 is a possible D gene (6 bases). This CDR3 comprises 16 residues. With 5 bases removed from V and 3 bases from J, the gap between germline ends came to 17 bases. The germline gives CDR1 SGHVS, CDR2 FQNEAQ. CDR3 DNA sequence: TGTGCCAGCAGCCCCGGACTGGGAGGAGGCAAAAACATTCAGTACTTC. Translation: CASSPGLGGGKNIQYF.

The table lists this clonotype with many counts. The chain recombines TRBV4-1 with TRBJ1-6; D uncertain. The CDR3 has 16 residues. Germline assignment: CDR1 MGHRA and CDR2 YSYEKL. V was pared by 2 bases and J by 10 bases, with 18 bases between. The CDR3, as DNA: TGCGCCAGCAGCCAAATGAATTCAGGTCTGGGATCACCCCTCCACTTT. Translating gives CASSQMNSGLGSPLHF.

The chain uses TRBV20-1 and TRBJ2-3; the match to TRBD2 covers 8 bases. The CDR3 is made up of 15 amino acids. V was clipped by 3 bases and J by 1 base; unmatched bases: 6. The germline V gene encodes CDR1 DFQATT and CDR2 SNEGSKA (reference sequence). CDR3 amino acids: CSASPGSGGTDTQYF. The CDR3 coding sequence is TGCAGTGCTAGCCCCGGTAGCGGGGGCACAGATACGCAGTATTTT.

Many counts were recorded for this clonotype. The J gene is TRBJ2-5, the V gene TRBV6-6; D is undetermined. CDR3 length: 13 amino acids. Trimming took 5 bases from V and 5 from J, leaving 12 bases between them. Germline CDR1 and CDR2: MNHNY and SVGAGI (reference sequence). The chain's CDR3 is CASSRGVGETQYF. In DNA form, the CDR3 reads TGTGCCAGCAGTCGCGGAGTGGGGGAGACCCAGTACTTC.